This T cell receptor (beta chain) appears in the sequencing data of a study of early T cells in non-severe SARS-CoV-2 infection. In the study overall: Sequencing of bulk RNA from unsorted whole blood was done, without chain pairing.

The TCR library protocol attached unique molecular identifiers to the individual cDNA molecules. TCRdb reanalysed the 5' RACE reads using MiXCR and keeps one entry per CDR3 protein. The sample includes 75,000 or so distinct CDR3 sequences, 12% seen only once; the top ten take approximately 6.4%. This clonotype has at least ten counts. V gave up 10 bases and J gave up 2 bases, with 11 bases separating them. Germline assignment: CDR1 SEHNR and CDR2 FQNEAQ (reference sequence). The CDR3 runs to 12 residues. The source material was whole blood. This sequence joins TRBV7-9 and TRBJ2-5; a weak D match, TRBD2 (5 bases). The receptor was isolated from an adult who was a healthcare worker with PCR-confirmed SARS-CoV-2 infection or an uninfected control (not recorded which). The CDR3 sequence: CATQDSQETQYF. The DNA of the CDR3 is TGTGCCACTCAGGACTCACAAGAGACCCAGTACTTC.